These 27 T cell receptor beta chains were all obtained from the same sample, sequenced in a study of T cell responses to AZD1222 COVID-19 vaccine listed by TCRdb under 2021. Receptors were amplified or captured by the immunoSEQ multiplex PCR assay. This is the immuneACCESS table as TCRdb keeps it, with only in-frame sequences that have V and J called. A part of the clones is gone; compared with another copy, unresolved V genes explain less than half, and the rest is unexplained. A total of approximately 150,000 clones appear in this sample, 80% to 90% of them only once. The top ten constitute under 2% of the sample. In the paper's terms, the time point label means: baseline before first vaccination. This specimen was peripheral blood, taken on day 0 of AZD1222 vaccination. The receptors shown here come from an adult in good health.

V gene TRBV14 combines with J gene TRBJ2-7; D gene ambiguous. Looked up from germline, CDR1 is SGHDN and CDR2 is FVKESK. V was pared by 1 base and J by 3 bases, with 7 bases between. The CDR3 sequence is 13 residues long. The DNA for the CDR3 is TGTGCCAGCAGCCAAGTTGGGATCTACGAGCAGTACTTC. Translating gives CASSQVGIYEQYF. Looking up the rest from reference TRBV14 and TRBJ2-7 gives the full variable domain: EAGVTQFPSHSVIEKGQTVTLRCDPISGHDNLYWYRRVMGKEIKFLLHFVKESKQDESGMPNNRFLAERTGGTYSTLKVQPAELEDSGVYFCASSQVGIYEQYFGPGTRLTVT.

This sequence joins TRBV19 and TRBJ2-7; weak D call: TRBD1 (5 bases). Germline lookup yields CDR1 LNHDA and CDR2 SQIVND (reference sequence). The CDR3 totals 12 residues. V was pared by 6 bases and J by 4 bases, with 10 bases between. The CDR3 loop reads CASSAPGYEQYF. In DNA, the CDR3 is TGTGCCAGTAGCGCTCCAGGGTACGAGCAGTACTTC.

The CDR3 DNA follows: TGCGCCAGCAGTGACGAGGGAGCAAGGGATACGCAGTATTTT. It encodes CASSDEGARDTQYF. The gene calls are TRBV10-1 and TRBJ2-3; weak D call: TRBD2 (5 bases). V lost 3 bases and J lost 6, with 13 bases in between. The CDR3 totals 14 residues. Germline V gene data show CDR1 as WNHNN and CDR2 as SYGVQD (reference sequence).

This chain links TRBV12-3 or TRBV12-4 with TRBJ2-5; D possibly corresponds to TRBD2 (5 bases). Trimming took off 6 bases at V and 0 bases at J, with 8 bases between the two ends. The CDR3 sequence is 13 residues long. This CDR3 reads CASRQRNQETQYF. The CDR3 nucleotides read TGTGCCAGCAGACAGCGGAACCAAGAGACCCAGTACTTC.

This chain joins TRBV7-6 and TRBJ2-3, with a possible D match to TRBD1 (5 bases). This CDR3 comprises 15 residues. CDR1 is SGHVS and CDR2 is FNYEAQ in the germline V gene. V lost 1 base and J 2 bases, leaving 10 bases between the germline ends. CDR3 coding DNA: TGTGCCAGCAGCTTAGAACCAGGGCACACAGATACGCAGTATTTT. This codes for CASSLEPGHTDTQYF.

V usage is TRBV19 and J usage is TRBJ1-4; TRBD1 is a possible D gene (6 bases). Germline V CDR1 and CDR2: LNHDA, SQIVND (reference sequence). With 7 bases removed from V and 8 bases from J, the gap between germline ends came to 14 bases. This CDR3 spans 13 amino acids. CDR3 sequence reads: CASKEQGHEKLFF. The DNA for the CDR3 is TGTGCCAGTAAGGAACAGGGCCACGAAAAACTGTTTTTT.

The rearrangement joins TRBV30 to TRBJ2-3; D might be TRBD1 (7 bases). Trimming took 3 bases from V and 2 from J, leaving 18 bases between them. The CDR3 is made up of 16 amino acids. Germline CDR1 and CDR2: GTSNPN and SVGIG (reference sequence). The CDR3 nucleotides read TGTGCCTGGAGCCAGGGGGGAAGGGCCAACACAGATACGCAGTATTTT. It codes for CAWSQGGRANTDTQYF.

The V and J genes are TRBV9 and TRBJ1-6; 8 bases align to TRBD1. The CDR3 has 16 amino acids. With V trimmed by 4 bases and J by 5 bases, 8 bases remained unmatched. Germline CDR1 and CDR2: SGDLS and YYNGEE. The chain's CDR3 is CASSPQDRANNSPLHF. The CDR3 DNA sequence: TGTGCCAGCAGCCCCCAGGACAGGGCAAATAATTCACCCCTCCACTTT.

The chain couples TRBV27 to TRBJ1-2; the D gene is possibly TRBD1 (5 bases). CDR3 size: 13 residues. The germline V gene has CDR1 MNHEY and CDR2 SMNVEV (reference sequence). V lost 5 bases to trimming and J lost 4 bases, with 11 bases between them. This CDR3 reads CASSPGGSYGYTF. CDR3 DNA sequence: TGTGCCAGCAGTCCGGGGGGATCCTATGGCTACACCTTC.

Concerning this clone: The junction departs from germline at one end; a sequencing error may be responsible. The CDR3 reads CASSFPDPPNEKLFF. The DNA for the CDR3 is TGTGCTAGTAGTTTCCCCGACCCACCTAATGAAAAACTGTTTTTT. This chain uses TRBV12-5 with TRBJ1-4; D gene ambiguous. Germline V gives CDR1 LGHNT, CDR2 FRNRAP. CDR3 size: 15 residues.

The rearrangement uses TRBV18 and TRBJ2-2, with 11 nucleotides matching TRBD2. The V gene end was trimmed by 0 bases and the J gene end by 1 base; junction bases not matched to a gene: 1. CDR1 and CDR2 (germline): KGHSH, LQKENI. The CDR3 spans 17 residues. CDR3 sequence: CASSPPGLAVNTGELFF. As DNA, the CDR3 is TGTGCCAGCTCACCACCGGGACTAGCGGTGAACACCGGGGAGCTGTTTTTT. Full variable domain (remainder filled in from reference TRBV18 and TRBJ2-2): NAGVMQNPRHLVRRRGQEARLRCSPMKGHSHVYWYRQLPEEGLKFMVYLQKENIIDESGMPKERFSAEFPKEGPSILRIQQVVRGDSAAYFCASSPPGLAVNTGELFFGEGSRLTVL.

This clone was seen a single time. The CDR3 DNA reads TGTGCCAGCAGCTTGGGATCTGGGAGGTCCTATAATTCACCCCTCCACTTT. It codes for CASSLGSGRSYNSPLHF. The chain is built from TRBV5-6 and TRBJ1-6, with D hard to call. The CDR3 consists of 17 residues. Trimming removed 0 bases from V and 1 base from J, with 11 bases in between. Germline assignment: CDR1 SGHDT and CDR2 YYEEEE.

The chain employs TRBV11-2 and TRBJ2-3, with 10 bases matching TRBD2. Unmatched junction bases numbered 13, after V lost 4 bases and J lost 6 bases. CDR3 length: 17 amino acids. The germline V gene has CDR1 SGHAT and CDR2 FQNNGV. CDR3 DNA: TGTGCCAGCAGCTGGGCTAGCGGGAGTACACATAGGGATACGCAGTATTTT. Protein product: CASSWASGSTHRDTQYF.

This clone was recorded only once. The chain links TRBV30 to TRBJ2-7; D call uncertain. The germline V gene has CDR1 GTSNPN and CDR2 SVGIG (reference sequence). The CDR3 runs to 12 residues. Trimming stripped 5 bases from V and 0 bases from J, with 8 bases between. The CDR3 region is CAWGVISYEQYF. The CDR3 bases are TGTGCCTGGGGGGTTATCTCCTACGAGCAGTACTTC.

This sequence joins TRBV2 and TRBJ1-1, with D hard to call. The CDR3 is 13 amino acids. V shed 10 bases and J shed 1 base, with 13 bases lying between them. From germline, CDR1 is SNHLY and CDR2 FYNNEI. In DNA form, the CDR3 reads TGTGCCATCCTACGGGAGAAGAACACTGAAGCTTTCTTT. Translation gives CAILREKNTEAFF.

Only one count was recorded for this clone. The chain employs TRBV28 and TRBJ2-1; tentative D call: TRBD2 (6 bases). V was trimmed by 6 bases and J by 5 bases, leaving 17 bases between them. CDR3 size: 15 residues. The germline V gene encodes CDR1 MDHEN and CDR2 SYDVKM. CDR3 bases: TGTGCCAGCAGCCCAATGGGTAGCGGCAACAATGAGCAGTTCTTC. As protein: CASSPMGSGNNEQFF.

The chain joins TRBV5-1 to TRBJ2-1; TRBD2 matches 8 bases. The germline gives CDR1 SGHRS, CDR2 YFSETQ. CDR3 length: 16 residues. V lost 4 bases, J lost 1 base, and 7 bases stayed unmatched. Here the CDR3 reads CASSRGGSGSYNEQFF. CDR3 DNA sequence: TGCGCCAGCAGCCGGGGGGGCAGCGGATCCTACAATGAGCAGTTCTTC.

This clone was seen a single time. The rearrangement links TRBV5-1 to TRBJ2-4; D might be TRBD1 (6 bases). The germline V gene has CDR1 SGHRS and CDR2 YFSETQ. V was cut by 0 bases and J by 7 bases, with 14 bases left in between. CDR3 size: 15 residues. The CDR3 here is CASSLAGTSFNIQYF. In DNA, the CDR3 is TGCGCCAGCAGCTTGGCGGGGACAAGCTTCAACATTCAGTACTTC.

The chain uses TRBV19 and TRBJ1-3; possibly TRBD1 for D (6 bases). The CDR3 runs 15 residues. Trimming removed 7 bases from V and 2 bases from J, with 15 bases in between. Germline assignment: CDR1 LNHDA and CDR2 SQIVND (reference sequence). The CDR3 protein is CASIVGRGPGNTIYF. Here the CDR3 DNA reads TGTGCCAGTATTGTCGGCAGGGGACCTGGAAACACCATATATTTT.

The genes are TRBV19 and TRBJ2-2, with TRBD1 matching over 9 bases. Trimming removed 7 bases from V and 1 base from J; junction bases left unmatched: 4. The CDR3 is 15 residues long. The germline V gene encodes CDR1 LNHDA and CDR2 SQIVND (reference sequence). The CDR3 is CASKGTGWNTGELFF. CDR3 nucleotides: TGTGCCAGTAAAGGGACAGGGTGGAACACCGGGGAGCTGTTTTTT.

The chain links TRBV6-2 or TRBV6-3 to TRBJ2-3; 13 positions agree with TRBD2. This CDR3 spans 19 amino acids. Germline CDR1 and CDR2: MNHEY and SVGEGT. The ends lost 3 bases at V and 4 bases at J; junction bases unmatched: 13. The CDR3 spells CASSYNAGTSGILADTQYF. CDR3 bases: TGTGCCAGCAGTTATAACGCCGGGACTAGCGGGATATTGGCAGATACGCAGTATTTT.

The chain has TRBV19 and TRBJ1-1; D possibly corresponds to TRBD1 (5 bases). Germline V gives CDR1 LNHDA, CDR2 SQIVND (reference sequence). This CDR3 has 13 amino acids. The V and J ends lost 7 bases and 0 bases respectively, with 9 bases between them. The DNA for the CDR3 is TGTGCCAGTATCCGGGGGATGAACACTGAAGCTTTCTTT. Translating gives CASIRGMNTEAFF.

V gene TRBV6-5 combines with J gene TRBJ1-1, with D perhaps TRBD1 (6 bases). The germline V gene encodes CDR1 MNHEY and CDR2 SVGAGI. V dropped 9 bases and J dropped 4 bases, with 12 bases sitting between them. This CDR3 has 12 amino acids. The CDR3 coding sequence is TGTGCCAGTGGTCAGGGGATCACTGAAGCTTTCTTT. Protein: CASGQGITEAFF.

This sequence joins TRBV7-9 and TRBJ1-1; D might be TRBD1 (6 bases). Trimming pared 4 bases from V and 7 bases from J, leaving 16 bases between. Germline V gene lookup returns CDR1 SEHNR and CDR2 FQNEAQ (reference sequence). This CDR3 is built from 14 residues. The DNA for the CDR3 is TGTGCCAGCAGCTATGCCACACAGGGTCGTGAAGCTTTCTTT. Its protein product is CASSYATQGREAFF. Combining the CDR3 with reference TRBV7-9 and TRBJ1-1 gives the whole variable domain DTGVSQNPRHKITKRGQNVTFRCDPISEHNRLYWYRQTLGQGPEFLTYFQNEAQLEKSRLLSDRFSAERPKGSFSTLEIQRTEQGDSAMYLCASSYATQGREAFFGQGTRLTVV.

This rearrangement joins TRBV11-2 to TRBJ2-7; D possibly uses TRBD1 or TRBD2 (5 bases each). Trimming removed 5 bases at V and 0 bases at J, with 11 bases between. CDR3 length: 14 amino acids. Germline lookup yields CDR1 SGHAT and CDR2 FQNNGV. The CDR3 sequence: CASSRDRSSYEQYF. The CDR3 region has the DNA TGTGCCAGCAGCCGGGACCGCAGCTCCTACGAGCAGTACTTC. Using reference TRBV11-2 and TRBJ2-7 for the parts outside the CDR3, the full variable domain is EAGVAQSPRYKIIEKRQSVAFWCNPISGHATLYWYQQILGQGPKLLIQFQNNGVVDDSQLPKDRFSAERLKGVDSTLKIQPAKLEDSAVYLCASSRDRSSYEQYFGPGTRLTVT.

In nucleotides, the CDR3 is TGTGCCAGCAGTCCCGGACGATCCTACGAGCAGTACTTC. Translated, it gives CASSPGRSYEQYF. This chain connects TRBV27 to TRBJ2-7; D ambiguous. V shed 5 bases and J shed 1 base, with 9 bases lying between them. Germline lookup yields CDR1 MNHEY and CDR2 SMNVEV (reference sequence). The CDR3 extends over 13 amino acids.

The CDR3 spells CASSQVALEQYF. The CDR3 DNA is TGTGCCAGCAGCCAAGTCGCTCTGGAGCAGTACTTC. The J gene is TRBJ2-7, the V gene TRBV3-1 (or the pseudogene TRBV3-2); D remains unclear. The V gene's germline CDR1 is LGHDT and CDR2 YNNKEL (reference sequence). V shed 1 base and J shed 7 bases, with 8 bases lying between them. CDR3 length: 12 residues.